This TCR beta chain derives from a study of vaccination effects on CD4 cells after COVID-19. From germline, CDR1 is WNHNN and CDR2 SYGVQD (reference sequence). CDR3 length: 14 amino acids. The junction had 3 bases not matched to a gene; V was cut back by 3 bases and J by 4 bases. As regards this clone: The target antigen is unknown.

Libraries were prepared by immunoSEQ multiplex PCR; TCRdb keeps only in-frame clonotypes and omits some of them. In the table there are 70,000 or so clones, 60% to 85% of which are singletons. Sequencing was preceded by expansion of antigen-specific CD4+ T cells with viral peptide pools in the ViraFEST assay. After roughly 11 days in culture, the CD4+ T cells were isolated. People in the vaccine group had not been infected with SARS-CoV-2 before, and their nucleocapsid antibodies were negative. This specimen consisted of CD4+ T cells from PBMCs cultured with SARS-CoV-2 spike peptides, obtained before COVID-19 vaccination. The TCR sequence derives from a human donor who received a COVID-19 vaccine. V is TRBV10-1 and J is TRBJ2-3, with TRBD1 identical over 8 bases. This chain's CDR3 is CASSDRQGSDTQYF. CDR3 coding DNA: TGCGCCAGCAGTGATCGACAGGGGTCAGATACGCAGTATTTT.